Each of the 25 T cell receptor beta chains below was sequenced from the same sample in a study of blood T cells in healthy people across ages. Primed by a sample-barcoded 5' primer and a J-beta primer mix, a second PCR proceeded for roughly 6 to 12 cycles. TCRdb analysed the 5' RACE reads with MiXCR anew, one entry per CDR3 protein. This table holds hundreds of thousands of distinct CDR3 sequences, around two thirds found once. Sample: blood. These receptors were collected from a man aged 30-40 years in good health.

V gene TRBV10-3 combines with J gene TRBJ2-5; D may be TRBD1 (5 bases). The J call is uncertain, as TRBJ2-7 better fits the DNA end. Germline V lookup: CDR1 ENHRY, CDR2 SYGVKD. This CDR3 has 14 residues. In DNA form, the CDR3 reads TGTGCCATCAGTGAGTTGGGGCCGCGGTACGAGCAGTACTTC. It codes for CAISELGPRYEQYF.

The V and J genes are TRBV7-9 and TRBJ2-7, with D possibly matching TRBD2 (5 bases). V dropped 5 bases and J dropped 6 bases, with 17 bases sitting between them. Germline V gene data show CDR1 as SEHNR and CDR2 as FQNEAQ (reference sequence). The CDR3 spans 14 residues. The CDR3 DNA is TGTGCCAGCAGCCCCGGGGTCCTTCATGGCGAGCAGTACTTC. Amino acid sequence: CASSPGVLHGEQYF. Supplemented by reference TRBV7-9 and TRBJ2-7, the full variable domain reads DTGVSQNPRHKITKRGQNVTFRCDPISEHNRLYWYRQTLGQGPEFLTYFQNEAQLEKSRLLSDRFSAERPKGSFSTLEIQRTEQGDSAMYLCASSPGVLHGEQYFGPGTRLTVT.

This chain joins TRBV5-6 and TRBJ2-7; tentative D call: TRBD1 (5 bases). This CDR3 is 12 amino acids long. Germline assignment: CDR1 SGHDT and CDR2 YYEEEE. V was clipped by 0 bases and J by 7 bases, with 8 bases between them. CDR3 in amino acids: CASSLGTLEQYF. The CDR3 coding sequence is TGTGCCAGCAGCTTGGGGACACTGGAGCAGTACTTC.

The gene calls are TRBV10-3 and TRBJ2-7, with 9 bases fitting TRBD1. Germline values: CDR1 ENHRY, CDR2 SYGVKD. The junction had 13 bases not matched to a gene; V was cut back by 4 bases and J by 3 bases. The CDR3 length is 17 residues. CDR3 amino acids: CAISGQRGGQGSYEQYF. CDR3 DNA sequence: TGTGCCATCAGTGGCCAAAGGGGTGGACAGGGGAGCTACGAGCAGTACTTC.

This clonotype was seen more than once but under ten times. The V gene is TRBV9, the J gene TRBJ2-3; D call uncertain. The germline CDR1 and CDR2 sequences are SGDLS and YYNGEE. The germline V and J ends were trimmed by 1 base and 4 bases, with 10 bases remaining between them. The CDR3 has 14 amino acids. The CDR3 loop is CASSVRVRSDTQYF. The CDR3 DNA is TGTGCCAGCAGCGTAAGGGTTAGGTCAGATACGCAGTATTTT.

This clonotype was detected only a few times. The gene calls are TRBV7-2 and TRBJ2-3; D unresolved. Germline-derived CDR1 and CDR2 are SGHTA and FQGNSA. The germline V and J ends were trimmed by 0 bases and 4 bases, with 8 bases remaining between them. The CDR3 spans 14 residues. The CDR3 DNA reads TGTGCCAGCAGCTTAGCGGCTATAGCAGATACGCAGTATTTT. Protein sequence: CASSLAAIADTQYF. Drawing the rest from reference TRBV7-2 and TRBJ2-3, the complete variable domain is GAGVSQSPSNKVTEKGKDVELRCDPISGHTALYWYRQSLGQGLEFLIYFQGNSAPDKSGLPSDRFSAERTGGSVSTLTIQRTQQEDSAVYLCASSLAAIADTQYFGPGTRLTVL.

The rearrangement links TRBV4-3 to TRBJ2-5; either TRBD1 or TRBD2 may supply D (5 bases each). The CDR3 has 14 amino acids. The ends were cut back, 1 base at V and 3 bases at J, with 9 bases in the middle. Per the germline V gene, CDR1 is LGHNA and CDR2 is YSLEER. As DNA, the CDR3 is TGCGCCAGCAGCCAAGGGCTGGGGGAAGAGACCCAGTACTTC. Its protein is CASSQGLGEETQYF.

CDR3 amino acids: CSADLRQGEDIQYF. The CDR3 DNA follows: TGCAGTGCTGACCTTCGGCAGGGCGAGGACATTCAGTACTTC. The rearrangement uses TRBV20-1 and TRBJ2-4; the D gene is possibly TRBD1 (5 bases). The germline V gene has CDR1 DFQATT and CDR2 SNEGSKA (reference sequence). The length of the CDR3 is 14 residues. Trimming took off 5 bases at V and 8 bases at J, with 19 bases between the two ends.

This rearrangement joins TRBV6-5 to TRBJ2-3; no clear D. The V and J ends lost 0 bases and 2 bases respectively, with 9 bases between them. CDR1 MNHEY and CDR2 SVGAGI come from the germline V gene. The CDR3 sequence is 15 residues long. The CDR3 sequence: CASSYSLGPTDTQYF. The CDR3 DNA reads as TGTGCCAGCAGTTACTCGCTGGGCCCCACAGATACGCAGTATTTT.

This clonotype is a singleton in its sample. The chain is built from TRBV9 and TRBJ2-1; D is possibly TRBD2 (7 bases). CDR3 length: 16 amino acids. With 2 bases removed from V and 7 bases from J, the gap between germline ends came to 19 bases. CDR1 SGDLS and CDR2 YYNGEE come from the germline V gene. CDR3 bases: TGTGCCAGCAGCGTCGGGTTGGGGGGCGGGGGTAATGAGCAGTTCTTC. This sequence encodes CASSVGLGGGGNEQFF.

The chain has TRBV4-3 and TRBJ2-7, with D perhaps TRBD1 (7 bases). Trimming left V 0 bases short and J 5 bases short, with 20 bases between. Germline-derived CDR1 and CDR2 are LGHNA and YSLEER. The CDR3 has 17 amino acids. CDR3: CASSQEVSGRGVDEQYF. Here the CDR3 DNA reads TGCGCCAGCAGCCAAGAAGTCTCTGGCAGGGGGGTCGACGAGCAGTACTTC.

The chain is built from TRBV5-1 and TRBJ1-5, with 12 bases identical to TRBD1. The CDR3 extends over 16 amino acids. Germline CDR1 SGHRS, CDR2 YFSETQ. With 4 bases clipped from V and 6 bases from J, the junction kept 8 bases outside the gene matches. The CDR3 DNA reads TGCGCCAGCAGCACCGGGACAGGGGGCCCTGGTCAGCCCCAGCATTTT. Protein product: CASSTGTGGPGQPQHF.

The gene calls are TRBV2 and TRBJ2-7; TRBD1 matches 7 bases. CDR3 length: 15 amino acids. Unmatched junction bases numbered 8, after V lost 4 bases and J lost 2 bases. In germline, CDR1 is SNHLY, CDR2 FYNNEI. The CDR3 protein is CASSAGQQFPYEQYF. The CDR3, as DNA: TGTGCCAGCAGTGCGGGACAGCAATTCCCCTACGAGCAGTACTTC.

Turning to this clonotype: At one end the junction does not follow the germline gene, possibly because of a read error. The V call is TRBV9, the J call TRBJ2-7, with TRBD2 matching over 7 bases. This CDR3 has 15 amino acids. Germline V gene lookup returns CDR1 SGDLS and CDR2 YYNGEE. Here the CDR3 DNA reads TGCGCCAGCAACGTAGATGACGGGAGGTCCAACGAGCAGTACTTC. Its protein is CASNVDDGRSNEQYF. Full variable domain (rest looked up from reference TRBV9 and TRBJ2-7): DSGVTQTPKHLITATGQRVTLRCSPRSGDLSVYWYQQSLDQGLQFLIQYYNGEERAKGNILERFSAQQFPDLHSELNLSSLELGDSALYFCASNVDDGRSNEQYFGPGTRLTVT.

The V gene is TRBV15, the J gene TRBJ2-1; D tentatively fits TRBD1 or TRBD2 (5 bases each). The CDR3 consists of 13 residues. The ends were cut back, 4 bases at V and 13 bases at J, with 17 bases in the middle. The germline CDR1 and CDR2 sequences are LNHNV and YYDKDF (reference sequence). The CDR3 loop reads CATSIGQGETQFF. The CDR3 DNA follows: TGTGCCACCAGCATAGGGCAAGGGGAGACCCAGTTCTTC.

The chain is built from TRBV7-9 and TRBJ2-1, with 11 positions matching TRBD2. The CDR3 spans 14 residues. The V gene end was trimmed by 5 bases and the J gene end by 9 bases; junction bases not matched to a gene: 6. Germline assignment: CDR1 SEHNR and CDR2 FQNEAQ (reference sequence). The CDR3 loop is CASSLSGGAAEQFF. In DNA, the CDR3 is TGTGCCAGCAGCCTTAGCGGGGGGGCGGCTGAGCAGTTCTTC.

The gene calls are TRBV7-2 and TRBJ1-2; D not certain. Trimming stripped 5 bases from V and 7 bases from J, with 23 bases between. Germline V gene sequence: CDR1 SGHTA, CDR2 FQGNSA. The CDR3 loop spans 16 amino acids. The CDR3 reads CASSPRTGGELGGYTF. The CDR3 region has the DNA TGTGCCAGCAGCCCCCGGACGGGCGGGGAGTTGGGTGGCTACACCTTC.

This chain connects TRBV7-2 to TRBJ1-1; TRBD1 is a possible D gene (6 bases). The CDR3 length is 15 residues. V was clipped by 2 bases and J by 5 bases, with 15 bases between them. From germline, CDR1 is SGHTA and CDR2 FQGNSA. CDR3 residues: CASSLIQGLRTEAFF. The CDR3 DNA sequence: TGTGCCAGCAGCTTAATTCAGGGGCTGAGGACTGAAGCTTTCTTT.

V is TRBV29-1 and J is TRBJ2-2, with TRBD1 identical over 9 bases. CDR3 size: 13 residues. CDR1 is SQVTM, CDR2 ANQGSEA, per germline. V dropped 8 bases and J dropped 5; count of bases not matched to a gene: 6. CDR3 sequence: CSTQTGGTGELFF. CDR3 nucleotide sequence: TGCAGCACCCAGACAGGGGGAACCGGGGAGCTGTTTTTT.

Written as DNA, the CDR3 is TGCAGCGGGAAACAGGGAAACATGAACACTGAAGCTTTCTTT. Protein sequence: CSGKQGNMNTEAFF. The chain links TRBV29-1 to TRBJ1-1, with D maybe TRBD1 (6 bases). Per germline, CDR1 SQVTM and CDR2 ANQGSEA. With 7 bases removed from V and 0 bases from J, the gap between germline ends came to 15 bases. The CDR3 consists of 14 residues.

This chain links TRBV12-3 or TRBV12-4 with TRBJ2-5; maybe TRBD2 (6 bases). The V end was cut by 5 bases, the J end by 11 bases, with 15 bases between. The length of the CDR3 is 12 residues. The DNA for the CDR3 is TGTGCCAGCAGTCCTAACGGGGGAGAGCAGTACTTC. This sequence encodes CASSPNGGEQYF.

This clonotype has only a few counts. The chain carries TRBV6-2 or TRBV6-3 and TRBJ2-4; tentatively, D is TRBD1 (6 bases). The J call may not be correct, given that the DNA end is closer to TRBJ2-7. CDR1 and CDR2 from the germline V gene are MNHEY and SVGEGT. The CDR3 sequence is 15 residues long. The CDR3, as DNA: TGTGCCAGCACTCAGCCCCGGACAGCCACCTACGAGCAGTACTTC. Translated, it gives CASTQPRTATYEQYF.

This clonotype was counted between two and nine times. The chain has TRBV12-3 or TRBV12-4 and TRBJ2-5; D is ambiguous. Trimming took 4 bases from V and 2 from J, leaving 11 bases between them. The CDR3 has 14 residues. Here the CDR3 reads CASSYPGDQETQYF. The DNA of the CDR3 is TGTGCCAGCAGTTACCCTGGTGATCAAGAGACCCAGTACTTC.

Remarks on this clonotype: This may come from a read error, since a much larger clone is one base off. V gene TRBV6-4 combines with J gene TRBJ1-6; D unresolved. Looked up from germline, CDR1 is MRHNA and CDR2 is SNTAGT. The CDR3 is 13 amino acids. CDR3 nucleotide sequence: TGTGCCAGCAGTGACCACGAGAATTCACCCCTCAACTTT. Protein sequence: CASSDHENSPLNF.

This clonotype was recorded a few times. V is TRBV7-2 and J is TRBJ2-3; 9 bases agree with TRBD2. The CDR3 loop spans 16 amino acids. Trimming at V came to 3 bases and at J to 0 bases, leaving 4 bases not matched to a gene. Looked up from germline, CDR1 is SGHTA and CDR2 is FQGNSA. For the CDR3, the DNA is TGTGCCAGCAGCTTGGACGCGGGGGGGAGCACAGATACGCAGTATTTT. Its translation: CASSLDAGGSTDTQYF.